The 13 T cell receptor beta chains listed next were all sequenced from one sample in a study of T-cell reconstitution after alpha-beta-depleted transplantation in children. Using unique molecular identifiers, the investigators prepared the TCRbeta library. MiXCR, run by TCRdb on the PCR reads, gives a single entry per CDR3 protein. There are some 150,000 distinct CDR3 sequences in the sample; about 9% occur only once, and 18% lies in the top ten. The sample consisted of PBMCs, mostly from graft donor cells, taken 180 days after TCRalphabeta/CD19-depleted stem cell transplant. These receptors were taken from a female patient aged 2-15 years who had a stem cell transplant for congenital amegakaryocytic thrombocytopenia, so the T cells may come from the graft donor.

The V call is TRBV5-4, the J call TRBJ2-6; D uncertain. V was shortened by 0 bases and J by 3 bases, with 4 bases between the two germline ends. CDR1 SGHNT and CDR2 YYREEE come from the germline V gene (reference sequence). CDR3 length: 14 amino acids. This CDR3 reads CASSLEVGANVLTF. CDR3 DNA: TGTGCCAGCAGCTTGGAGGTTGGGGCCAACGTCCTGACTTTC.

Ten or more counts support this clonotype. The chain carries TRBV10-3 and TRBJ1-5; D possibly corresponds to TRBD1 (6 bases). The V end lost 5 bases, the J end lost 3 bases, and 14 bases lay between the germline ends. Germline assignment: CDR1 ENHRY and CDR2 SYGVKD. The CDR3 has 15 residues. The CDR3: CAISNRETHNQPQHF. In DNA form, the CDR3 reads TGTGCCATCAGTAACAGGGAGACCCACAATCAGCCCCAGCATTTT.

Worth noting for this clonotype: A much larger clone differs by one base, so this may be a read error. This chain uses TRBV7-2 with TRBJ1-2; D unclear. The CDR3 has 12 residues. V shed 5 bases and J shed 7 bases, with 11 bases lying between them. Germline CDR1 is SGHTA and CDR2 is FQGNSA. The CDR3 region has the DNA TGTGCCAGCAGCCCTAGACACGGTGGCTACACCTTC. Its protein is CASSPRHGGYTF.

This clonotype was counted ten times or more. CDR3 protein: CASSFWQQETQYF. Written as DNA, the CDR3 is TGTGCCAGCAGTTTCTGGCAACAAGAGACCCAGTACTTC. The chain joins TRBV12-3 or TRBV12-4 to TRBJ2-5, with D uncertain. The V end lost 3 bases, the J end lost 2 bases, and 7 bases lay between the germline ends. CDR3 length equals 13 residues.

At least ten counts were recorded for this clonotype. DNA for the CDR3: TGTGCCAGCAGCTTAACCGTCGGATCCACTTCGGGCTACACCTTC. Translated, it gives CASSLTVGSTSGYTF. The chain recombines TRBV7-2 with TRBJ1-2; unclear D gene. Germline V CDR1 and CDR2: SGHTA, FQGNSA. CDR3 size: 15 residues. V was pared by 2 bases and J by 8 bases, with 18 bases between.

V is TRBV20-1 and J is TRBJ2-3; perhaps TRBD2 as D (6 bases). The CDR3 has 17 residues. Trimming removed 3 bases at V and 3 bases at J, with 22 bases between. Germline V CDR1 and CDR2: DFQATT, SNEGSKA (reference sequence). CDR3 in DNA: TGCAGTGCTAGTAACGGGAGAAAGGAGGTGGTTACAGATACGCAGTATTTT. Protein product: CSASNGRKEVVTDTQYF.

This clonotype was seen repeatedly, ten times or more. The chain combines TRBV7-2 with TRBJ2-3; 8 nucleotides agree with TRBD2. Germline V gene sequence: CDR1 SGHTA, CDR2 FQGNSA. This CDR3 has 16 residues. Trimming removed 2 bases from V and 0 bases from J; junction bases left unmatched: 4. The CDR3 spells CASSLQAGVSTDTQYF. The DNA of the CDR3 is TGTGCCAGCAGCTTACAAGCGGGGGTTAGCACAGATACGCAGTATTTT. The full variable domain, rest sourced from reference TRBV7-2 and TRBJ2-3, is GAGVSQSPSNKVTEKGKDVELRCDPISGHTALYWYRQSLGQGLEFLIYFQGNSAPDKSGLPSDRFSAERTGGSVSTLTIQRTQQEDSAVYLCASSLQAGVSTDTQYFGPGTRLTVL.

The rearrangement links TRBV29-1 to TRBJ1-2; D is unclear. The germline CDR1 and CDR2 sequences are SQVTM and ANQGSEA. V shed 3 bases and J shed 3 bases, with 11 bases lying between them. The length of the CDR3 is 13 residues. CDR3 coding DNA: TGCAGCGTTGAGGGCCCTCCCCACTATGGCTACACCTTC. This gives the protein CSVEGPPHYGYTF. The variable domain in full, completed from reference TRBV29-1 and TRBJ1-2, reads SAVISQKPSRDICQRGTSLTIQCQVDSQVTMMFWYRQQPGQSLTLIATANQGSEATYESGFVIDKFPISRPNLTFSTLTVSNMSPEDSSIYLCSVEGPPHYGYTFGSGTRLTVV.

This clonotype was counted ten times or more. This chain links TRBV20-1 with TRBJ2-7, with TRBD2 identical over 9 bases. This CDR3 has 16 residues. Per germline, CDR1 DFQATT and CDR2 SNEGSKA (reference sequence). Trimming at V came to 3 bases and at J to 3 bases, leaving 12 bases not matched to a gene. The chain's CDR3 is CSARSGLAGPFYEQYF. The CDR3 DNA reads TGCAGTGCTAGGTCTGGGCTAGCGGGGCCCTTCTACGAGCAGTACTTC.

This clonotype was counted many times. This chain joins TRBV27 and TRBJ1-1; D is undetermined. V gave up 2 bases and J gave up 4 bases, with 8 bases separating them. The CDR3 is 13 residues long. CDR1 and CDR2 from the germline V gene are MNHEY and SMNVEV (reference sequence). The DNA of the CDR3 is TGTGCCAGCAGTTTAAATCCACTCACTGAAGCTTTCTTT. Encoded protein: CASSLNPLTEAFF.

This clonotype came up a few times. The chain has TRBV27 and TRBJ2-7; TRBD2 matches 8 bases. The germline CDR1 and CDR2 sequences are MNHEY and SMNVEV (reference sequence). J gave up 3 bases and V 4 bases, and 8 bases lay outside the gene matches. The CDR3 sequence is 15 residues long. The CDR3 protein is CASSSTAGGHYEQYF. CDR3 bases: TGTGCCAGCAGTTCCACGGCGGGAGGACACTACGAGCAGTACTTC.

This clonotype was counted ten times or more. This chain joins TRBV12-3 or TRBV12-4 and TRBJ2-7, with TRBD1 identical over 9 bases. The CDR3 sequence is 13 residues long. V shed 9 bases and J 2 bases; nucleotides not matched to a gene: 5. CDR3 sequence: CASSGTGTYEQYF. The DNA of the CDR3 is TGTGCCAGTTCCGGGACAGGGACCTACGAGCAGTACTTC.

This clonotype was seen only a few times. This rearrangement joins TRBV25-1 to TRBJ2-1, with 11 bases that match TRBD2. V trimming: 5 bases; J trimming: 0 bases; junction bases outside the gene matches: 6. Germline CDR1 is MGHDK and CDR2 is SYGVNS. The CDR3 has 17 amino acids. The CDR3 loop reads CASSMTGLAGSYNEQFF. The CDR3 DNA reads TGTGCCAGCAGTATGACCGGACTAGCGGGCTCCTACAATGAGCAGTTCTTC.